This entry concerns a single TCR beta chain. The sample belongs to a study of T cell changes during pregnancy in multiple sclerosis. Repertoires were generated with immunoSEQ multiplex PCR, while TCRdb's copy carries only in-frame clones and drops some. The profile shows 79,000 or so clones, approximately 94% of them singletons. The V gene end was trimmed by 3 bases and the J gene end by 5 bases; junction bases not matched to a gene: 28. Germline V gene lookup returns CDR1 MDHEN and CDR2 SYDVKM. The CDR3 length is 22 residues. This TCR derives from a female donor with multiple sclerosis, enrolled in a pregnancy study. The gene calls are TRBV28 and TRBJ2-1, with 7 bases identical to TRBD2. Sequenced here: CD4+ T cells from peripheral blood mononuclear cells, sampled before pregnancy. CDR3 loop: CASSFPGGLALGRAVTHNEQFF. For the CDR3, the DNA is TGTGCCAGCAGTTTCCCCGGAGGGCTCGCCTTGGGGAGGGCCGTCACCCACAATGAGCAGTTCTTC. The full variable domain, its missing parts supplied by reference TRBV28 and TRBJ2-1, is DVKVTQSSRYLVKRTGEKVFLECVQDMDHENMFWYRQDPGLGLRLIYFSYDVKMKEKGDIPEGYSVSREKKERFSLILESASTNQTSMYLCASSFPGGLALGRAVTHNEQFFGPGTRLTVL.